This T cell receptor beta chain emerged from a study of OX40 agonist ivuxolimab in advanced cancers. Study-wide background: Patients with prior anti-PD-1, anti-PD-L1 or anti-CTLA-4 therapy were eligible; roughly 40% had some.

As concerns this clone: Its antigen is currently unknown.

Study results and limitations: There were, on average, more expanded clones in CD8+ T cells than in CD4+.

Produced via immunoSEQ multiplex PCR; TCRdb's table is partial and in-frame only. The data contain 55,000 to 65,000 clones, about 91% of them seen just once; the ten biggest clones take up less than 0.55%. Sequences were derived from CD4+ or CD8+ T cells sorted from blood, sampled in a trial of the OX40 agonist ivuxolimab. The clonotype comes from an adult with an advanced solid tumor such as melanoma, head and neck, liver or kidney cancer.

The CDR3 loop reads CSVKLLHIYTDTQYF. Written as DNA, the CDR3 is TGCAGCGTTAAACTTCTTCACATCTACACAGATACGCAGTATTTT. The rearrangement uses TRBV29-1 and TRBJ2-3, with unresolved D. The CDR3 totals 15 residues. V was trimmed by 5 bases and J by 2 bases, leaving 17 bases between them. The germline CDR1 and CDR2 sequences are SQVTM and ANQGSEA.